The T cell receptor beta chain under discussion was sequenced for a study of blood T cell repertoires in COVID-19. CDR1 is SGHRS and CDR2 is YFSETQ in the germline V gene. The CDR3 has 15 amino acids. Trimming took 4 bases from V and 0 from J, leaving 10 bases between them. Produced via immunoSEQ multiplex PCR; TCRdb's table is partial and in-frame only. The repertoire includes more than 150,000 clones, about 80% of them detected once, and 0.5% to 0.65% sits in the top ten. Sequenced input: peripheral blood. This TCR derives from a man aged 55 to 69 with acute or convalescent COVID-19. This chain links TRBV5-1 with TRBJ2-2; D possibly corresponds to TRBD1 (6 bases). The CDR3 sequence: CASSPRTANTGELFF. The CDR3 DNA reads as TGCGCCAGCAGCCCCCGGACAGCGAACACCGGGGAGCTGTTTTTT.